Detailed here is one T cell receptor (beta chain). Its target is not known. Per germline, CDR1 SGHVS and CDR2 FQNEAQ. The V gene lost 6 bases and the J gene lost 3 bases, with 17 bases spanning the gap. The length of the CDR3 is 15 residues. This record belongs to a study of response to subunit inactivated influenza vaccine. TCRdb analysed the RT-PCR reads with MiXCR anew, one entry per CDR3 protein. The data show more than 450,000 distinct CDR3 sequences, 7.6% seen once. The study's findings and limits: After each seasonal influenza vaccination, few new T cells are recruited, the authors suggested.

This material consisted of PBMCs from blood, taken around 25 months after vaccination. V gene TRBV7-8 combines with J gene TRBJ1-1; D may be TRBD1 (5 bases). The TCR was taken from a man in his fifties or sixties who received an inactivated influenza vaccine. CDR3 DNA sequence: TGTGCCAGCAGGCGTAACAGGAACTCGGACACTGAAGCTTTCTTT. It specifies CASRRNRNSDTEAFF.